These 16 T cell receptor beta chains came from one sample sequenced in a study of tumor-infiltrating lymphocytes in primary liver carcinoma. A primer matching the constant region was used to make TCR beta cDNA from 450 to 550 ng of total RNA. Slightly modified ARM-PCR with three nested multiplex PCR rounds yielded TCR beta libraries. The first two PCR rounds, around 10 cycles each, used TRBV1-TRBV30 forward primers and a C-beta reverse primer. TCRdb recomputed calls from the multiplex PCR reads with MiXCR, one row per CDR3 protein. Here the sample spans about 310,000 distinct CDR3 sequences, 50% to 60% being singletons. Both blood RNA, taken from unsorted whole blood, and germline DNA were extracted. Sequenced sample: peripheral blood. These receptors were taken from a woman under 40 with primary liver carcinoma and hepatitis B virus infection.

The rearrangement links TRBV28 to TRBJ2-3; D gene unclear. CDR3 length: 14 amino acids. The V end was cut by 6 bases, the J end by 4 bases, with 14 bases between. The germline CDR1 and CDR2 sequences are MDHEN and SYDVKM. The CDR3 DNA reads TGTGCCAGCAGCTCTGTCGGGCTTGCAGATACGCAGTATTTT. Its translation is CASSSVGLADTQYF.

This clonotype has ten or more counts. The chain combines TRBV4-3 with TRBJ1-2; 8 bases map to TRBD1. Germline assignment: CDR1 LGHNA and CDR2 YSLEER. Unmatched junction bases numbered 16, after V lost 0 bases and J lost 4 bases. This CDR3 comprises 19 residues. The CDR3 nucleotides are TGCGCCAGCAGCCAAGAGTTGATCCAGGGGGCGCACCGGGGCTATGGCTACACCTTC. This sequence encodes CASSQELIQGAHRGYGYTF.

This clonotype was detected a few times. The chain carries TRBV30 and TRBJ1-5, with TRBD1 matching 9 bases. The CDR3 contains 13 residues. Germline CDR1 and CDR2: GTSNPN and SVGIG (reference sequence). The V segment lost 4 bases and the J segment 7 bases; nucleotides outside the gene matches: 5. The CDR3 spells CAWKGTGSQPQHF. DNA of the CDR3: TGTGCCTGGAAGGGGACAGGGAGCCAGCCCCAGCATTTT.

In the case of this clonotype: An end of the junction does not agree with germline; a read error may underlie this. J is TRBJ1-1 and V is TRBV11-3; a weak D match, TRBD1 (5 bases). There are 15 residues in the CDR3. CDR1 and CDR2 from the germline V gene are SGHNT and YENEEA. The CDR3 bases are TGCGCCAGCGGCATCGGGCAGGGTTGGAGGGCTGAAGCTTTCTTT. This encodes CASGIGQGWRAEAFF.

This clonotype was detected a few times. The CDR3 loop reads CASGSGQVRRDEQFF. CDR3 nucleotides: TGTGCTAGTGGTTCTGGACAGGTTCGCCGCGATGAGCAGTTCTTC. V and J are TRBV12-5 and TRBJ2-1; 7 bases fit TRBD1. This CDR3 comprises 15 residues. Losses at the gene ends were 4 bases for V and 8 bases for J; bases not matched to a gene: 11. Germline V gives CDR1 LGHNT, CDR2 FRNRAP.

The DNA of the CDR3 is TGTGCCAGCAGTGAGTTAGCGGGCGGTTACGAGCAGTACTTC. Its protein product is CASSELAGGYEQYF. The V gene is TRBV2, the J gene TRBJ2-7; 7 bases are shared with TRBD2. With V trimmed by 3 bases and J by 4 bases, 6 bases remained unmatched. The CDR3 loop spans 14 amino acids. Looked up from germline, CDR1 is SNHLY and CDR2 is FYNNEI.

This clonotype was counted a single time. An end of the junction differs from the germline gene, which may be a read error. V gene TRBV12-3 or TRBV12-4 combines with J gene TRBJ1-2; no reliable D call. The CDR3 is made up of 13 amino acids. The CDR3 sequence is CASILSQDYGYTF. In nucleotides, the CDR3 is TGTGCCAGCATTTTAAGCCAGGACTATGGCTACACCTTC.

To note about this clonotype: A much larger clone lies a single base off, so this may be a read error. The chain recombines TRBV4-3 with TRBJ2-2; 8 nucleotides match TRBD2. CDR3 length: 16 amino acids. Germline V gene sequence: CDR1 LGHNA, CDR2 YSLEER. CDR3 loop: CTSSQVAGGNTGELFF. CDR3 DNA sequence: TGCACCAGCAGCCAAGTGGCGGGAGGAAACACCGGGGAGCTGTTTTTT.

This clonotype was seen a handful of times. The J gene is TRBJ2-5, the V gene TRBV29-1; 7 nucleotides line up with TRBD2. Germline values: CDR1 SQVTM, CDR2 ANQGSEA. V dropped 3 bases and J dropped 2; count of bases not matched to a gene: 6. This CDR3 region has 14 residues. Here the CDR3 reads CSVDRGSRQETQYF. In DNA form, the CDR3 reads TGCAGCGTTGATCGCGGGAGCCGACAAGAGACCCAGTACTTC. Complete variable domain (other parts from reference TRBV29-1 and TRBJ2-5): SAVISQKPSRDICQRGTSLTIQCQVDSQVTMMFWYRQQPGQSLTLIATANQGSEATYESGFVIDKFPISRPNLTFSTLTVSNMSPEDSSIYLCSVDRGSRQETQYFGPGTRLLVL.

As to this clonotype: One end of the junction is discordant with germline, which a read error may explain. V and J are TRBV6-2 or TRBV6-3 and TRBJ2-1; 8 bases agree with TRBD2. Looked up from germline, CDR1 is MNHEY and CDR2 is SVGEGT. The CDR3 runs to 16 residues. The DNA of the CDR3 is TGTGCCGGCAGTCTTCCAACGGGACTAGTAGAAGATGAGCAGTTCTTC. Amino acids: CAGSLPTGLVEDEQFF.

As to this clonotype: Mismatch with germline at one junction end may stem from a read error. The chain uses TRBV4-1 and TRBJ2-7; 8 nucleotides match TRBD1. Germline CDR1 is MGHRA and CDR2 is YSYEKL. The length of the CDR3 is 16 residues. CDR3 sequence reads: CTSSQEGDRGIYGQYF. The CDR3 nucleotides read TGCACCAGCAGCCAAGAGGGAGACAGGGGAATCTACGGGCAGTACTTC.

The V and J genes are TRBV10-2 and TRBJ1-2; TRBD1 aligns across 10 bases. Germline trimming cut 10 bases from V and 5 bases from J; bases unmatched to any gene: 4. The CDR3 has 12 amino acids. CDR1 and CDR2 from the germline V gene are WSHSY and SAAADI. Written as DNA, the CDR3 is TGCGCCACTCGGGACAGGGGATATGGCTACACCTTC. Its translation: CATRDRGYGYTF.

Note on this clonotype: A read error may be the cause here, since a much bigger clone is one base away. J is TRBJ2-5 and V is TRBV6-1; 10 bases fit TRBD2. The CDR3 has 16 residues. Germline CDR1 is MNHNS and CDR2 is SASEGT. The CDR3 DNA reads TGTGACAGCAGTGAAAGTTTCCGACTAGCGGGAGAGACCCAGTACTTC. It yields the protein CDSSESFRLAGETQYF.

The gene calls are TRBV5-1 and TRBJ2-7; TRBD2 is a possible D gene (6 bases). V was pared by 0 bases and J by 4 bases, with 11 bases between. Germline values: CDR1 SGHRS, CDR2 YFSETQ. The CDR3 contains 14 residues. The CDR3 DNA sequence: TGCGCCAGCAGCTTGGGGGGGGTCATGTACGAGCAGTACTTC. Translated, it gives CASSLGGVMYEQYF.

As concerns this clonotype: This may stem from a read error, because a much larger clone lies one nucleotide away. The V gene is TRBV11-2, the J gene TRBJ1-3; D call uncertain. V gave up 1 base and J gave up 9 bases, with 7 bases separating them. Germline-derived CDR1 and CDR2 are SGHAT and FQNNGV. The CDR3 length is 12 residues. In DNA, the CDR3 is TGTGCCAGCAGCTTAGTATGGGGCACCATATATTTT. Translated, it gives CASSLVWGTIYF.

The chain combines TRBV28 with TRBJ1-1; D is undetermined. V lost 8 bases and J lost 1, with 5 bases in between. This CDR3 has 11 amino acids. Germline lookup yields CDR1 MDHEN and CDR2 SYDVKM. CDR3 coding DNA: TGTGCCAGCCTGGGGAACACTGAAGCTTTCTTT. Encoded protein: CASLGNTEAFF.